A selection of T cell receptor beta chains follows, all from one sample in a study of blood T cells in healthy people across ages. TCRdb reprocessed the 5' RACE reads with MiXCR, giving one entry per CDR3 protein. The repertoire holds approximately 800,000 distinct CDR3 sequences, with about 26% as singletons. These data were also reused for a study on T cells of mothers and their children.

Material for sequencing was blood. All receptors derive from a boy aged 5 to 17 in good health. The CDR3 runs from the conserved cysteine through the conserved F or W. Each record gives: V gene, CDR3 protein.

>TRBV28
CASDTKGGKETQYF
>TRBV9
CASSVETVIRNEQFF
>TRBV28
CASRTSGVNEQFF
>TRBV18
CASSPPWGISGANVLTF
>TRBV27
CASSQGLDYEKLFF
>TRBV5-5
CASSFRDGNYGYTF
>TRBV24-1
CATSTGTEAFF
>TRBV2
CASNGAGGANTGELFF
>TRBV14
CASSQLKTGFGEKLFF
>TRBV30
CAYGQGDSPLHF
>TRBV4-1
CASSQGPGTGVSFGELFF
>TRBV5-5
CASSSGLAGLWDEQFF
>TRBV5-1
CASSLAGLNTGELFF
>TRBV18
CASSPPSGGGYGYTF
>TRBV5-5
CASSWDWEGVTEAFF
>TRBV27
CASRPGQGAIPLHF
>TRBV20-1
CSARGEGAAGNTIYF
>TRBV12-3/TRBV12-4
CASSLLENTDTQYF
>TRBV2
CASRQTNEKLFF
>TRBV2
CASSAETGDYNEQFF
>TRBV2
CASSGEVSYNEQFF
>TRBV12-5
CASGLSSGVADTQYF
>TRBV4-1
CASSRGSGEQETQYF
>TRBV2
CASRETGTSGNTIYF
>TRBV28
CASNSRGSGQYF
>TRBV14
CASSQDKFRSGVDNEQFF
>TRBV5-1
CASSLEYGTPFDYEQYF
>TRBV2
CASSDSGRYGYTF
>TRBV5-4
CASSSGGTTGANVLTF
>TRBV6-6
CASSYSKDRGDGYTF
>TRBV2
CASKGGPGDTQYF
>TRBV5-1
CASSSPGTGDSPLHF
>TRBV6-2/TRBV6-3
CASSYAEGQGSYNEQFF
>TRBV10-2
CASSEFWTGNTEAFF
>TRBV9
CASSVEGNTEAFF
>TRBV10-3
CAIGGGDGLETQYF
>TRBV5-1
CASSLQSGGGEKLFF
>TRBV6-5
CASSSGDRVYGYTF
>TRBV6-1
CASSEHWGRDRQPYGYTF
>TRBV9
CASSSSIYGYTF
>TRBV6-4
CASSDLAGGYTF
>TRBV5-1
CASTLSRMYEQYF